These 9 T cell receptor beta chains originate from one sample sequenced in a study of T cells after somatic rescue of genetic block. Measured with immunoSEQ multiplex PCR; TCRdb has only the in-frame clones, and not every one. The top ten clones hold roughly 0.077% of a sample with around 52,000 clones, about 96% of them seen once. Sequencing was performed on peripheral blood mononuclear cells (PBMCs). These receptors came from a child younger than two.

This clone was seen once. The chain combines TRBV29-1 with TRBJ2-1; D is undetermined. With 6 bases removed from V and 5 bases from J, the gap between germline ends came to 8 bases. CDR1 is SQVTM and CDR2 is ANQGSEA in the germline V gene. This CDR3 comprises 11 residues. This CDR3 is CSVLLNNEQFF. The CDR3 DNA is TGCAGCGTCTTACTAAACAATGAGCAGTTCTTC.

The genes are TRBV9 and TRBJ1-1, with TRBD1 identical over 8 bases. The CDR3 runs to 16 residues. Unmatched junction bases numbered 14, after V lost 4 bases and J lost 6 bases. Per germline, CDR1 SGDLS and CDR2 YYNGEE. CDR3 loop: CASSSSPATGVPEAFF. The CDR3 bases are TGTGCCAGCAGCTCCTCCCCCGCGACAGGGGTCCCTGAAGCTTTCTTT.

This chain links TRBV5-1 with TRBJ2-7, with TRBD2 matching over 10 bases. Germline CDR1 and CDR2: SGHRS and YFSETQ. The CDR3 is made up of 15 amino acids. The J segment lost 1 base and the V segment lost 4 bases, leaving 5 bases of the junction unmatched. The CDR3 DNA reads TGCGCCAGCAGCCCCAGACTAGCGGGTTCCTACGAGCAGTACTTC. It specifies CASSPRLAGSYEQYF. Based on the CDR3 plus reference TRBV5-1 and TRBJ2-7, the full variable domain is KAGVTQTPRYLIKTRGQQVTLSCSPISGHRSVSWYQQTPGQGLQFLFEYFSETQRNKGNFPGRFSGRQFSNSRSEMNVSTLELGDSALYLCASSPRLAGSYEQYFGPGTRLTVT.

With regard to this clone: At the DNA level, this CDR3 is encoded by other sequences in the same sample as well. The chain employs TRBV27 and TRBJ1-2; 8 nucleotides agree with TRBD1. V shed 2 bases, J shed 5 bases, and the junction held 1 base outside the gene matches. The CDR3 loop spans 13 amino acids. Germline-derived CDR1 and CDR2 are MNHEY and SMNVEV (reference sequence). The CDR3 DNA follows: TGTGCCAGCAGTTTAACAGGGGGTTATGGCTACACCTTC. Protein sequence: CASSLTGGYGYTF.

This chain links TRBV7-2 with TRBJ1-5; no firm D call. Germline V gene data show CDR1 as SGHTA and CDR2 as FQGNSA. Trimming stripped 1 base from V and 9 bases from J, with 7 bases between. The CDR3 loop spans 12 amino acids. The CDR3 DNA reads TGTGCCAGCAGCTTAGGATTTCGGCCCCAGCATTTT. Protein product: CASSLGFRPQHF.

DNA of the CDR3: TGTGCCAGCACTAGACTAGCGGGAGCCACAGATACGCAGTATTTT. Translation gives CASTRLAGATDTQYF. The chain employs TRBV6-1 and TRBJ2-3; 12 bases agree with TRBD2. With V trimmed by 7 bases and J by 2 bases, 4 bases remained unmatched. This CDR3 is built from 15 residues. Per the germline V gene, CDR1 is MNHNS and CDR2 is SASEGT.

The chain joins TRBV28 to TRBJ1-2, with 9 nucleotides matching TRBD1. The CDR3 is 15 amino acids. Trimming removed 5 bases from V and 7 bases from J; junction bases left unmatched: 11. The germline V gene has CDR1 MDHEN and CDR2 SYDVKM. The CDR3 DNA sequence: TGTGCCAGCAGTCCCCCCGGGACAGGGAACGGTGGCTACACCTTC. It is translated as CASSPPGTGNGGYTF.

The chain has TRBV7-2 and TRBJ2-7; 9 bases map to TRBD2. CDR1 is SGHTA and CDR2 is FQGNSA in the germline V gene. With 5 bases clipped from V and 2 bases from J, the junction kept 4 bases outside the gene matches. This CDR3 contains 14 residues. CDR3 loop: CASSPRLAAYEQYF. The DNA for the CDR3 is TGTGCCAGCAGCCCCCGACTAGCGGCCTACGAGCAGTACTTC. The whole variable domain, filled in from reference TRBV7-2 and TRBJ2-7, reads GAGVSQSPSNKVTEKGKDVELRCDPISGHTALYWYRQSLGQGLEFLIYFQGNSAPDKSGLPSDRFSAERTGGSVSTLTIQRTQQEDSAVYLCASSPRLAAYEQYFGPGTRLTVT.

The genes are TRBV28 and TRBJ1-2; tentative D call: TRBD1 (6 bases). V dropped 5 bases and J dropped 5 bases, with 12 bases sitting between them. This CDR3 contains 13 residues. Germline values: CDR1 MDHEN, CDR2 SYDVKM. CDR3 region: CASSQTGQYGYTF. CDR3 in DNA: TGTGCCAGCAGTCAAACCGGACAGTATGGCTACACCTTC.